This TCR beta chain came from a study of shared clonotypes between healthy human individuals. Study results and limitations: Relative to clonotypes present in all four donors, those not shared had lower generation probabilities. Donor clonotype sharing was expected to depend on sequencing depth.

Produced via immunoSEQ multiplex PCR; TCRdb's table is partial and in-frame only. This table holds roughly 640,000 clones, roughly 97% found once. A note on this clone: Its antigen remains unidentified.

This receptor was obtained from a woman in her 30s in good health. Sequencing was carried out using naive CD4+ T cells sorted from blood. Noted subset: CD45RA+ positively selected.

In DNA form, the CDR3 reads TGTGCCAGCAGCCCTAGGGGGGACTACCACTCTGGTGAGCAGTTCTTC. Translation: CASSPRGDYHSGEQFF. This chain uses TRBV7-9 with TRBJ2-1, with D possibly matching TRBD2 (7 bases). The germline V gene has CDR1 SEHNR and CDR2 FQNEAQ (reference sequence). V was cut by 5 bases and J by 9 bases, with 23 bases left in between. CDR3 size: 16 residues.